Listed below are T cell receptor beta chains from one sample, sequenced in a study of STAT3 mutations in large granular lymphocyte leukemia. Sequencing used immunoSEQ multiplex PCR; TCRdb keeps in-frame clones, though not all of them. Here the sample spans 10,000 or so clones, approximately 90% being singletons. The sample consisted of peripheral blood mononuclear cells. The receptors shown here come from an elderly man with T-cell large granular lymphocyte leukemia. Some clones in this sample may be carry-over from other donors' samples. Each CDR3 is given with its conserved first and last residue. A D gene is named only where the DNA matches it firmly. Only some rows state a clone size, as once, few, many or a class for expanded clones.

>NA|TRBJ1-2|NA|TRBV19
TGTGCCAGTACTACCTCGGGCCCGCCAATAAGCTACACCTTC
CASTTSGPPISYTF
>NA|TRBJ2-7|few|TRBV6-6
TGTGCCAGCACCAGGGGATTAGGGGAGCAGTACTTC
CASTRGLGEQYF
>TRBD1|TRBJ2-1|NA|TRBV15
TGTGCCACCAGCAGAGGATACAGGACAGGGGACCTTATCCCTTACAATGAGCAGTTCTTC
CATSRGYRTGDLIPYNEQFF
>NA|TRBJ1-3|NA|TRBV5-1
TGCGCCAGCAGCTTGGTAGGCCAGCCTGGAAACACCATATATTTT
CASSLVGQPGNTIYF
>TRBD2|TRBJ2-3|once|TRBV4-2
TGTGCCAGCAGCCAAGGCGGGACTAGCGGAGGAATAACAGATACGCAGTATTTT
CASSQGGTSGGITDTQYF
>NA|TRBJ1-2|NA|TRBV19
TGTGCCAGTAGTATCGACGCCTACTATGGCTACACCTTC
CASSIDAYYGYTF
>TRBD1|TRBJ2-5|once|TRBV9
TGTGCCAGCAGCGTAGACCCCGTCAGGGGGACGCTGGAGACCCAGTACTTC
CASSVDPVRGTLETQYF
>NA|TRBJ2-5|few|TRBV6-5
TGTGCCAGCAGTGGCGGAGCTTTGGCGACCCAGTACTTC
CASSGGALATQYF
>TRBD1|TRBJ2-5|NA|TRBV5-4
TGTGCCAGCAGCAACCCGACAGGGTCCGTGGAGACCCAGTACTTC
CASSNPTGSVETQYF
>NA|TRBJ1-3|once|TRBV30
TGTGCCTCCCGGGGGTCTAGAGACTCTGGAAACACCATATATTTT
CASRGSRDSGNTIYF
>NA|TRBJ2-7|NA|TRBV19
TGTGCCAGTAGTATCGGACAAAAGAGGGAGCAGTACTTC
CASSIGQKREQYF
>TRBD1|TRBJ2-3|NA|TRBV5-1
TGCGCCAGCAGCGTGACAGGGGAGGATACGCAGTATTTT
CASSVTGEDTQYF
>NA|TRBJ2-5|NA|TRBV6-1
TGTGCCAGCAGTGCCCCGGGACAAGGGATGCGGCAAGAGACCCAGTACTTC
CASSAPGQGMRQETQYF
>TRBD1|TRBJ1-6|NA|TRBV7-9
TGTGCCAGCAGCTTGACATCCGGGACAGGGCTTTCACCCCTCCACTTT
CASSLTSGTGLSPLHF
>NA|TRBJ1-2|NA|TRBV7-9
TGTGCCAGCAGCCGACTCTATGGCTACACCTTC
CASSRLYGYTF